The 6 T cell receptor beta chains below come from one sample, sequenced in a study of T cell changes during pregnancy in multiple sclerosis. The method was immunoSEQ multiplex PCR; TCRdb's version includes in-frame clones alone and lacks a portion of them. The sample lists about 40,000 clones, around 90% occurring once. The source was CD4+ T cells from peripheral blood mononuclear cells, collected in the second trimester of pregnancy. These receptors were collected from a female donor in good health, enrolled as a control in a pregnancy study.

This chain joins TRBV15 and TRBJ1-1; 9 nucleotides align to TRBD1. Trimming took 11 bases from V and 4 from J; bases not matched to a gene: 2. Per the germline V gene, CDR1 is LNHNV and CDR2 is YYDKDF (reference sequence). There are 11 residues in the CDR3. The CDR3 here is CAGQGPTEAFF. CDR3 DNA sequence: TGTGCCGGACAGGGGCCCACTGAAGCTTTCTTT. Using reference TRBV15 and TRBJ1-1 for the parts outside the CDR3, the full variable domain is DAMVIQNPRYQVTQFGKPVTLSCSQTLNHNVMYWYQQKSSQAPKLLFHYYDKDFNNEADTPDNFQSRRPNTSFCFLDIRSPGLGDTAMYLCAGQGPTEAFFGQGTRLTVV.

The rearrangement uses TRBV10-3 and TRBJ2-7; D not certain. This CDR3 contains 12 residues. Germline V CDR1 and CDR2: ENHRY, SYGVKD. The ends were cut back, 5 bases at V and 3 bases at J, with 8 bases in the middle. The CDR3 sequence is CAISPRGYEQYF. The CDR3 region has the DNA TGTGCCATCAGTCCGCGTGGCTACGAGCAGTACTTC.

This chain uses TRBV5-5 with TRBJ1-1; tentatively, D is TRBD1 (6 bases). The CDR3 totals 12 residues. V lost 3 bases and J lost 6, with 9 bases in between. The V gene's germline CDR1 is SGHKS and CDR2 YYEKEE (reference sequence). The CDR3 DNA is TGTGCCAGCAGCTCTGACAGGTCTGAAGCTTTCTTT. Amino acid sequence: CASSSDRSEAFF.

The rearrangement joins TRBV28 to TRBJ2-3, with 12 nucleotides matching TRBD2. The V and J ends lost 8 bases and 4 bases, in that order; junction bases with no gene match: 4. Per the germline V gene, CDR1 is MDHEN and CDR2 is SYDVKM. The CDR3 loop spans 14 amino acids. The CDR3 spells CASATSGRPDTQYF. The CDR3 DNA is TGTGCCAGCGCCACTAGCGGGAGGCCAGATACGCAGTATTTT.

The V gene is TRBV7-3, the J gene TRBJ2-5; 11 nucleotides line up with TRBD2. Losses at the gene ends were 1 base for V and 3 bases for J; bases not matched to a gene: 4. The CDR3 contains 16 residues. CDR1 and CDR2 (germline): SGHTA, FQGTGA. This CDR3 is CASSLSLTSGEETQYF. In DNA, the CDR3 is TGTGCCAGCAGCTTAAGTCTGACTAGCGGGGAAGAGACCCAGTACTTC.

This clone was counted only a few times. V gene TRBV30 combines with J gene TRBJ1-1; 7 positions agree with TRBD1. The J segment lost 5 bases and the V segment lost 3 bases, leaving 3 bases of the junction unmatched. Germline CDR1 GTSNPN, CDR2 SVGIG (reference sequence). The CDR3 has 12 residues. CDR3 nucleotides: TGTGCCTGGAGGCAGGGGGGAACTGAAGCTTTCTTT. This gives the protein CAWRQGGTEAFF. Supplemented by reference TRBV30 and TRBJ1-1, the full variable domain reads SQTIHQWPATLVQPVGSPLSLECTVEGTSNPNLYWYRQAAGRGLQLLFYSVGIGQISSEVPQNLSASRPQDRQFILSSKKLLLSDSGFYLCAWRQGGTEAFFGQGTRLTVV.